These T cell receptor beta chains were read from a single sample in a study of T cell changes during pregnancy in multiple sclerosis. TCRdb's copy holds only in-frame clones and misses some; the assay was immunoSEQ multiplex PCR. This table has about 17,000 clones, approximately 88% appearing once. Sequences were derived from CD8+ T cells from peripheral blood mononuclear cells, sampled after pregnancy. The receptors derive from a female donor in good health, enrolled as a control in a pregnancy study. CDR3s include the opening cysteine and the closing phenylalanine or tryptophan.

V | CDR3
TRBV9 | CASSPRTGSNYGYTF
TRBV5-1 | CASSLRGSPYEQYF
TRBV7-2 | CASSLGGNTGELFF
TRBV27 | CASRRGQLGYTF
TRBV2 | CAQQDGHKKGGYGYTF
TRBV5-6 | CASSSASGGYQETQYF
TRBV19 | CASSDTNTEAFF
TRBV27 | CASSLPGLGSPKSSYNEQFF
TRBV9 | CASSANTGELFF
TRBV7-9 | CASSETGGEAFF
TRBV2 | CASSEGGGRKQFF
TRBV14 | CASSQTSEAYEQYF
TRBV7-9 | CASSISGGGTDTQYF